This TCR beta chain came from a study of blood T cell repertoires in COVID-19. The overall study: Collection of acute and convalescent COVID-19 samples took place in the United States, Italy and Spain. T cells, B-cell-depleted T cells, or PBMCs supplied cDNA or gDNA.

In the study's own analysis: Amplification of reference gene primers provided the estimated nucleated cell counts. TCRdb's copy holds only in-frame clones and misses some; the assay was immunoSEQ multiplex PCR. From that table come the V and J calls and clone size; the DNA was used to work out D and trimming. The table records approximately 200,000 clones, around 89% of them present only once. This clone was found once. The sequence came from a man aged 70-80 years with acute or convalescent COVID-19. Sequenced sample: peripheral blood.

CDR3 sequence: CASSLPGGEQFF. The CDR3 DNA reads TGTGCCAGCAGCTTACCTGGCGGTGAGCAGTTCTTC. The chain employs TRBV7-9 and TRBJ2-1; no definite D call. In germline, CDR1 is SEHNR, CDR2 FQNEAQ (reference sequence). The ends were cut back, 2 bases at V and 9 bases at J, with 8 bases in the middle. The CDR3 extends over 12 amino acids.